Below, 15 T cell receptor beta chains from the same sample are listed, as sequenced in a study of lymphopenia after photon versus proton radiotherapy (dated by TCRdb to the late 2010s). Library prep was done by the immunoSEQ multiplex PCR assay. Imported from immuneACCESS, the table was reduced by TCRdb to in-frame sequences with V and J called. These copies leave out some clones; in studies compared against another copy, an unresolved V gene accounts for under half, and the cause of the remainder is not known. The sample table lists tens of thousands of clones, about 83% of them with a count of one. The ten largest clones represent about 1.3% of the sample. The sequences come from peripheral blood, collected from a patient treated with proton-based radiotherapy. These receptors all come from a man aged 60 to 69 with pancreatic cancer.

J is TRBJ2-7 and V is TRBV5-6; D is uncertain. V lost 4 bases to trimming and J lost 0 bases, with 14 bases between them. The length of the CDR3 is 15 residues. Germline CDR1 reads SGHDT; CDR2 reads YYEEEE. CDR3 sequence reads: CASSHAGFLSYEQYF. The DNA for the CDR3 is TGTGCCAGCAGCCACGCAGGATTCCTCTCCTACGAGCAGTACTTC.

This clone was detected a few times. This chain joins TRBV4-1 and TRBJ2-1; maybe TRBD2 (8 bases). The CDR3 runs to 16 residues. V dropped 4 bases and J dropped 9 bases, with 22 bases sitting between them. The germline V gene has CDR1 MGHRA and CDR2 YSYEKL. The CDR3 reads CASSLAGQNKGVEQFF. CDR3 bases: TGCGCCAGCAGCCTAGCGGGACAGAATAAGGGGGTTGAGCAGTTCTTC.

This clone was counted once. The CDR3 coding sequence is TGTGCCAGCAGTCCTCCGGGACAGTCGTATGGCTACACCTTC. It yields the protein CASSPPGQSYGYTF. The rearrangement links TRBV7-2 to TRBJ1-2; 7 bases fit TRBD1. CDR3 length: 14 amino acids. CDR1 and CDR2 from the germline V gene are SGHTA and FQGNSA. V lost 6 bases and J lost 5; bases outside the gene matches: 9.

This chain uses TRBV29-1 with TRBJ2-1, with a weak D call TRBD2 (5 bases). This CDR3 is built from 13 residues. CDR1 and CDR2 from the germline V gene are SQVTM and ANQGSEA. Deletions cut 4 bases from V and 5 bases from J, with 12 bases between. The CDR3: CSVGEGTHNEQFF. The CDR3 nucleotides are TGCAGCGTTGGTGAGGGAACCCACAATGAGCAGTTCTTC.

The chain has TRBV6-6 and TRBJ1-2; TRBD1 is a possible D gene (5 bases). The CDR3 extends over 12 amino acids. Per the germline V gene, CDR1 is MNHNY and CDR2 is SVGAGI (reference sequence). The V end was cut by 5 bases, the J end by 4 bases, with 8 bases between. DNA for the CDR3: TGTGCCAGCAGTCCAGGGTCCTATGGCTACACCTTC. The encoded protein is CASSPGSYGYTF.

The chain uses TRBV4-1 and TRBJ2-7; 11 bases agree with TRBD2. Looked up from germline, CDR1 is MGHRA and CDR2 is YSYEKL. Trimming cost V 3 bases and J 2 bases; bases outside gene matches: 3. The CDR3 has 15 residues. Written as DNA, the CDR3 is TGCGCCAGCAGCCATACTAGCGGGGGTACCTACGAGCAGTACTTC. This encodes CASSHTSGGTYEQYF.

V usage is TRBV6-1 and J usage is TRBJ1-3; maybe TRBD1 (6 bases). CDR1 and CDR2 (germline): MNHNS, SASEGT. With 7 bases removed from V and 4 bases from J, the gap between germline ends came to 11 bases. This CDR3 region has 13 residues. This CDR3 is CASKTGQGNTIYF. CDR3 in DNA: TGTGCCAGCAAAACAGGGCAGGGAAACACCATATATTTT.

The chain combines TRBV5-6 with TRBJ1-5; TRBD1 is a possible D gene (6 bases). CDR1 is SGHDT, CDR2 YYEEEE, per germline. The CDR3 extends over 15 amino acids. Trimming left V 4 bases short and J 3 bases short, with 14 bases between. The CDR3 reads CASSNQGSSNQPQHF. CDR3 sequence (DNA): TGTGCCAGCAGCAACCAGGGGTCTTCCAATCAGCCCCAGCATTTT.

The rearrangement uses TRBV11-2 and TRBJ1-1; 9 nucleotides line up with TRBD1. Germline V CDR1 and CDR2: SGHAT, FQNNGV. The V gene end was trimmed by 4 bases and the J gene end by 2 bases; junction bases not matched to a gene: 2. CDR3 length: 14 residues. As DNA, the CDR3 is TGTGCCAGCAGCTCGGGACAGGGCAACACTGAAGCTTTCTTT. Translated, it gives CASSSGQGNTEAFF.

J is TRBJ1-3 and V is TRBV7-2; perhaps TRBD1 as D (5 bases). The germline V and J ends were trimmed by 4 bases and 2 bases, with 21 bases remaining between them. CDR1 is SGHTA, CDR2 FQGNSA, per germline. This CDR3 spans 18 amino acids. CDR3 sequence reads: CASSSPMGGSSTGNTIYF. CDR3 DNA: TGTGCCAGCAGCTCCCCTATGGGGGGGTCGTCGACTGGAAACACCATATATTTT.

This clone has just a few counts. The chain has TRBV14 and TRBJ2-7, with TRBD2 identical over 12 bases. The J segment lost 4 bases and the V segment lost 1 base, leaving 8 bases of the junction unmatched. In germline, CDR1 is SGHDN, CDR2 FVKESK. The CDR3 has 17 amino acids. Written as DNA, the CDR3 is TGTGCCAGCAGCCAAGGTAAACTAGCGGGAGGCTGGTACGAGCAGTACTTC. Residues: CASSQGKLAGGWYEQYF.

The chain combines TRBV5-4 with TRBJ2-1; 7 nucleotides agree with TRBD2. Germline V CDR1 and CDR2: SGHNT, YYREEE (reference sequence). The ends lost 5 bases at V and 4 bases at J; junction bases unmatched: 18. This CDR3 region has 18 residues. CDR3: CASSLMVRDYYRYNEQFF. CDR3 coding DNA: TGTGCCAGCAGTTTAATGGTCAGGGACTACTATAGGTACAATGAGCAGTTCTTC.

The chain couples TRBV11-2 to TRBJ2-2; D possibly corresponds to TRBD1 (6 bases). Germline CDR1 reads SGHAT; CDR2 reads FQNNGV. The CDR3 runs to 13 residues. Trimming pared 5 bases from V and 6 bases from J, leaving 10 bases between. The CDR3 spells CASSRRGPGELFF. CDR3 nucleotides: TGTGCCAGCAGCCGCAGGGGCCCCGGGGAGCTGTTTTTT.

V gene TRBV28 combines with J gene TRBJ1-2, with 7 bases fitting TRBD1. The CDR3 consists of 11 residues. J was trimmed by 7 bases and V by 4 bases; bases with no gene match: 0. Looked up from germline, CDR1 is MDHEN and CDR2 is SYDVKM. This CDR3 reads CASSYRGGYTF. The DNA of the CDR3 is TGTGCCAGCAGTTACAGGGGTGGCTACACCTTC.

V gene TRBV7-3 combines with J gene TRBJ2-3; D is undetermined. Germline lookup yields CDR1 SGHTA and CDR2 FQGTGA. V lost 0 bases, J lost 2 bases, and 3 bases lay in between. The CDR3 runs to 13 residues. In DNA form, the CDR3 reads TGTGCCAGCAGCTTAACTATCACAGATACGCAGTATTTT. As protein: CASSLTITDTQYF.